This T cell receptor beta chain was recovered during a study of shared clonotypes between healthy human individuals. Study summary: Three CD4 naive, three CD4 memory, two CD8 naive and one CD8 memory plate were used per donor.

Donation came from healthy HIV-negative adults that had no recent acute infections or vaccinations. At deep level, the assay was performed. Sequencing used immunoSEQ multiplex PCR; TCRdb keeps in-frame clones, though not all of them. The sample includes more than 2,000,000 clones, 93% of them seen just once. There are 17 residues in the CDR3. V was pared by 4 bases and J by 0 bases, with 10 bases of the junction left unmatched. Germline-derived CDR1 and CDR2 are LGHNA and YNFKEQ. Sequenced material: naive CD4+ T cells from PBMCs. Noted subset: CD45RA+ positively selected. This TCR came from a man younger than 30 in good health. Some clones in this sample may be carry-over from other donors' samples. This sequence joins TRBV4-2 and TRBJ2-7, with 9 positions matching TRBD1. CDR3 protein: CASSLSAGTGSSYEQYF. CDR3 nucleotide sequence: TGTGCCAGCAGCCTCTCGGCCGGGACAGGGAGCTCCTACGAGCAGTACTTC.